This TCR beta chain was documented in a study of memory CD4+ T cells and cytomegalovirus serostatus. Study information: Of the healthy Belgian adults, 9 or 10 were CMV seropositive and more than 20 seronegative.

Study-wide points: The CMV-associated TCR signature appears largely within the CD4+ memory repertoire.

This clone was found once. As yet, its antigen is unknown. Authors' data handling: Out-of-frame sequences were removed, leaving roughly 2.1 million distinct TCRbeta sequences. The protocol was immunoSEQ multiplex PCR, while the TCRdb copy is restricted to in-frame clones and leaves out a portion. The V and J calls and clone size are taken from that table; D and trimming were inferred from the DNA. Here the sample spans 50,000 or so clones, around three quarters being singletons. The sort gate was single viable CD3+CD4+CD8-CD45RO+ cells for memory CD4+ T cells. CMV serostatus came from serum IgG against pp150, pp28, p38, p52. Germline V gene sequence: CDR1 MNHEY, CDR2 SVGAGI. Trimming cost V 0 bases and J 2 bases, with 14 bases left between them. This CDR3 has 16 residues.

This TCR came from an adult in good health and CMV-seronegative. The sequencing input was memory CD4+ T cells from blood. The chain combines TRBV6-5 with TRBJ2-7, with D hard to call. The CDR3 nucleotides read TGTGCCAGCAGTTACTCGAACTCCGGATCCCCCTACGAGCAGTACTTC. Protein: CASSYSNSGSPYEQYF.